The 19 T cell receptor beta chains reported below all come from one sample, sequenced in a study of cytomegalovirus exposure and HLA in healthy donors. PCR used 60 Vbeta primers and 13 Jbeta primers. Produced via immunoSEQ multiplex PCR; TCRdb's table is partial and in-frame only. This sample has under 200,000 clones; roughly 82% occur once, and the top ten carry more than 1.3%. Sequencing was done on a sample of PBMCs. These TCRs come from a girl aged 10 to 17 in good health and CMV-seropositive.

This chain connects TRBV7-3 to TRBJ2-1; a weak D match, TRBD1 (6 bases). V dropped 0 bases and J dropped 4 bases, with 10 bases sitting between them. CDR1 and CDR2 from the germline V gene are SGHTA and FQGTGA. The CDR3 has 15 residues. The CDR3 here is CASSLTLGHYNEQFF. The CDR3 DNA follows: TGTGCCAGCAGCTTAACGTTGGGACATTACAATGAGCAGTTCTTC.

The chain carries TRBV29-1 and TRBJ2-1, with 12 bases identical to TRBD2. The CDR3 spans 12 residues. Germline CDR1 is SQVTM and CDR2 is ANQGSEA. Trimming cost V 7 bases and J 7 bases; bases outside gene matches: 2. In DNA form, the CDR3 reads TGCAGCGGACTAGCGGGAGTTAATGAGCAGTTCTTC. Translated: CSGLAGVNEQFF.

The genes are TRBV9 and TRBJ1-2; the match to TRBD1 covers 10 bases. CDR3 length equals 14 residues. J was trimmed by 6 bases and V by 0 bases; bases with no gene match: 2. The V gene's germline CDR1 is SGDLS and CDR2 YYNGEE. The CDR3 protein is CASSVVGTGDGYTF. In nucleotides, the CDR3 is TGTGCCAGCAGCGTAGTAGGGACAGGGGATGGCTACACCTTC.

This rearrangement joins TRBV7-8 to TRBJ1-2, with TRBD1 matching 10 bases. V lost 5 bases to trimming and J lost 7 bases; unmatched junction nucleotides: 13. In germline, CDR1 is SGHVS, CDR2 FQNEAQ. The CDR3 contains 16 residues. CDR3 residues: CASSEQTGGFVRGYTF. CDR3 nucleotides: TGTGCCAGCAGCGAGCAGACAGGGGGCTTTGTCCGTGGCTACACCTTC.

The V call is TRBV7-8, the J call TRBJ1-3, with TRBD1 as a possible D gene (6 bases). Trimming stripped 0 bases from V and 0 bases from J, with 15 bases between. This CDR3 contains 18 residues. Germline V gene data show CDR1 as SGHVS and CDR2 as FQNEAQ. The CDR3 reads CASSLAVQGPSSGNTIYF. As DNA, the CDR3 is TGTGCCAGCAGCTTAGCAGTCCAGGGGCCCTCCTCTGGAAACACCATATATTTT.

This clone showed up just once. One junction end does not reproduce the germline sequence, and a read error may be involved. The CDR3 DNA is TGCGCCAGCAGCCCAACGGGACAATCCTCCGAGCAGTACTTC. Amino acids: CASSPTGQSSEQYF. This chain links TRBV5-1 with TRBJ2-7, with D possibly being TRBD1 (6 bases). CDR3 length: 14 residues. The germline gives CDR1 SGHRS, CDR2 YFSETQ.

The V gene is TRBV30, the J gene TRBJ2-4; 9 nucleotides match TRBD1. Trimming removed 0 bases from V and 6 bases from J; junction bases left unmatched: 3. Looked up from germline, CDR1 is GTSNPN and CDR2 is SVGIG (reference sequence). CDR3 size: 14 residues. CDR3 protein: CAWSVGTGRNIQYF. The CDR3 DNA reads TGTGCCTGGAGTGTAGGGACAGGGCGAAACATTCAGTACTTC.

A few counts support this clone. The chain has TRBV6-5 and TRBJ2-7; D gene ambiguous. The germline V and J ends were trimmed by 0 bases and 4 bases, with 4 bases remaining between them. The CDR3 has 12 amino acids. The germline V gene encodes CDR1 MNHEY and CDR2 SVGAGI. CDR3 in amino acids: CASSYSRYEQYF. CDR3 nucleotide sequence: TGTGCCAGCAGTTACTCACGGTACGAGCAGTACTTC.

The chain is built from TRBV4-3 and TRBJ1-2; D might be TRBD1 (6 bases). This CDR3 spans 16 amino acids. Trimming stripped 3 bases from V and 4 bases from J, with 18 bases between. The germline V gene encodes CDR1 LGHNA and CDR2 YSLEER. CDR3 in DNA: TGCGCCAGCAGCCAGGGACACCCACCAGGGGCCTATGGCTACACCTTC. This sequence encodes CASSQGHPPGAYGYTF.

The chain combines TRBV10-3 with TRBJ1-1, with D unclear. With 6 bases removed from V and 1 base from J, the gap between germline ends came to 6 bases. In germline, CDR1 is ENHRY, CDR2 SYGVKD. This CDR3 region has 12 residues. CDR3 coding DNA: TGTGCCATCAGGCAGGAGAACACTGAAGCTTTCTTT. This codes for CAIRQENTEAFF.

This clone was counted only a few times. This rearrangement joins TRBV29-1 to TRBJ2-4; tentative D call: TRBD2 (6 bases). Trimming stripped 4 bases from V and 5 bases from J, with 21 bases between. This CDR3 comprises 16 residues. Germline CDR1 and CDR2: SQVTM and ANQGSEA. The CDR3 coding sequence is TGCAGCGTTGTGTGGGGGGAACTAACTAGGGAAAACATTCAGTACTTC. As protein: CSVVWGELTRENIQYF.

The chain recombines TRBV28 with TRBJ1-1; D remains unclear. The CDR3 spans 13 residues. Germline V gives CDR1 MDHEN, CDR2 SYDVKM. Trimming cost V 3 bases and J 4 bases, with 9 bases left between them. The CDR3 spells CASSFFPGTEAFF. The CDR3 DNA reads TGTGCCAGCAGTTTCTTTCCCGGCACTGAAGCTTTCTTT.

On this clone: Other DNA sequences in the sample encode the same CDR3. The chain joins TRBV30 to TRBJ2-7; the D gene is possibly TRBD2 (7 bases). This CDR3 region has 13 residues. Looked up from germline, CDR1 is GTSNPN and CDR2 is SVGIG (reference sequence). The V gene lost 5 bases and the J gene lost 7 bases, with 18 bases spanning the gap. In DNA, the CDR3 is TGTGCCTGGGGGAGGGGGGGCCTTGGAGAGCAGTACTTC. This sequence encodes CAWGRGGLGEQYF.

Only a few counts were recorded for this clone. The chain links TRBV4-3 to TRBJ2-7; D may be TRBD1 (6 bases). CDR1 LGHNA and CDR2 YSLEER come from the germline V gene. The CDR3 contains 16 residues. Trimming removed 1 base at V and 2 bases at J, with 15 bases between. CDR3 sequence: CASSQGTAKATYEQYF. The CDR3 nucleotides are TGCGCCAGCAGCCAAGGGACAGCTAAAGCTACCTACGAGCAGTACTTC.

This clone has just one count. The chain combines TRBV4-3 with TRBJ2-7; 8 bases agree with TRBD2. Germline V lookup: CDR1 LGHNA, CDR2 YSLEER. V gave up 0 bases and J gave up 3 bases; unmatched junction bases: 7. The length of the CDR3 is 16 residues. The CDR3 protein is CASSQDSAGAIYEQYF. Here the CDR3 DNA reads TGCGCCAGCAGCCAAGATTCAGCGGGGGCGATCTACGAGCAGTACTTC.

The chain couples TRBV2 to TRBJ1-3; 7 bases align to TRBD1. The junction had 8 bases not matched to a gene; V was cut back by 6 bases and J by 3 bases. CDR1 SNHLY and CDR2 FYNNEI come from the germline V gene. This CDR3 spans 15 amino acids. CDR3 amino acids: CASRPSGTVGNTIYF. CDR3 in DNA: TGTGCCAGCAGACCCTCCGGGACAGTTGGAAACACCATATATTTT.

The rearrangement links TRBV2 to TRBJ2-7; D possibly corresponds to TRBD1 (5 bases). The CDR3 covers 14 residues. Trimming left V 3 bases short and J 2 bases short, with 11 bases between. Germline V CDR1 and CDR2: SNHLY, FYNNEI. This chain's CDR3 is CASSDGHSPYEQYF. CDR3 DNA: TGTGCCAGCAGTGATGGACACTCCCCCTACGAGCAGTACTTC.

In nucleotides, the CDR3 is TGCGCCAGCAGCTTGTGGACAGGGGGCTCAGTCACCTACGAGCAGTACTTC. Translating it yields CASSLWTGGSVTYEQYF. The chain couples TRBV5-1 to TRBJ2-7, with 11 bases lining up with TRBD1. V trimming: 1 base; J trimming: 2 bases; junction bases outside the gene matches: 8. This CDR3 spans 17 amino acids. Germline CDR1 reads SGHRS; CDR2 reads YFSETQ.

CDR3 in amino acids: CASRRQSGPYEQYF. Here the CDR3 DNA reads TGTGCCAGCAGGCGCCAGAGCGGGCCCTACGAGCAGTACTTC. V is TRBV2 and J is TRBJ2-7; D perhaps matches TRBD2 (6 bases). V lost 6 bases to trimming and J lost 2 bases, with 14 bases between them. CDR1 is SNHLY and CDR2 is FYNNEI in the germline V gene. The CDR3 has 14 amino acids.